This TCR beta chain was sequenced during a study of CD4 T cells in relation to SARS-CoV-2 and coronaviruses. Study information: ViraFEST: approximately 10-day antigen culture of PBMCs, then TCR beta CDR3 sequencing.

Germline V gene lookup returns CDR1 SEHNR and CDR2 FQNEAQ (reference sequence). CDR3 size: 17 residues. Trimming left V 0 bases short and J 6 bases short, with 20 bases between. Worth noting for this clone: No antigen is known for it.

The unexposed donors gave CD4+ T cells in 2011-2018, prior to COVID-19. Isolation of CD4+ T cells took place after 10 days in culture. Sequenced by immunoSEQ multiplex PCR; TCRdb stores in-frame clones only, minus some. The sample records just over 15,000 clones, roughly 78% being singletons. The sequence was obtained from a human donor in good health. Material: CD4+ T cells from PBMCs, cultured in vitro. The rearrangement links TRBV7-9 to TRBJ1-1, with D perhaps TRBD1 (5 bases). The CDR3 coding sequence is TGTGCCAGCAGCTTAGCAAAGACAGTTCGGTGGGAATCTGAAGCTTTCTTT. Its protein product is CASSLAKTVRWESEAFF.